These 6 T cell receptor beta chains originate from one sample sequenced in a study of identifying expanded T cells in peripheral blood. TCRdb keeps only in-frame clones here, not all; method: immunoSEQ multiplex PCR. Of about 78,000 clones listed, more than 70% are singletons. Sequencing was carried out using blood. Receptors originate from a person between 18 and 75 years old in good health.

As to this clone: Additional DNA sequences in this sample encode the identical CDR3. The CDR3 region has the DNA TGTGCCAGCAGCCTGCGTGAGACCCAGTACTTC. Translation gives CASSLRETQYF. This chain connects TRBV5-6 to TRBJ2-5; D remains ambiguous. Germline CDR1 and CDR2: SGHDT and YYEEEE. Trimming removed 4 bases at V and 5 bases at J, with 6 bases between. The length of the CDR3 is 11 residues.

V is TRBV7-8 and J is TRBJ2-7; D remains ambiguous. The germline V gene encodes CDR1 SGHVS and CDR2 FQNEAQ. The length of the CDR3 is 12 residues. Trimming shortened V by 4 bases and J by 2 bases, and 6 bases separated the two germline ends. The CDR3, as DNA: TGTGCCAGCAGCTGGCGGACCTACGAGCAGTACTTC. Protein product: CASSWRTYEQYF.

J is TRBJ1-1 and V is TRBV19, with a tentative D call TRBD1 (5 bases). Germline V gene sequence: CDR1 LNHDA, CDR2 SQIVND (reference sequence). Trimming cost V 10 bases and J 4 bases, with 19 bases left between them. CDR3 length: 14 residues. The CDR3: CATLPRGAGTEAFF. DNA of the CDR3: TGTGCCACCCTACCCAGAGGGGCTGGCACTGAAGCTTTCTTT.

This chain joins TRBV6-5 and TRBJ1-6, with D possibly being TRBD1 (5 bases). Deletions cut 8 bases from V and 7 bases from J, with 15 bases between. The germline V gene has CDR1 MNHEY and CDR2 SVGAGI. The CDR3 is 14 amino acids. This CDR3 reads CASWGPRANSPLHF. For the CDR3, the DNA is TGTGCCAGCTGGGGCCCTAGGGCCAATTCACCCCTCCACTTT.

In its sample, this clone was seen once. The chain is built from TRBV27 and TRBJ2-3; a weak D match, TRBD2 (5 bases). This CDR3 is built from 13 residues. Trimming took off 3 bases at V and 10 bases at J, with 14 bases between the two ends. CDR1 is MNHEY, CDR2 SMNVEV, per germline (reference sequence). The CDR3 region has the DNA TGTGCCAGCAGTTTCAATGGGGAGAGTGCGCAGTATTTT. It yields the protein CASSFNGESAQYF.

This chain joins TRBV5-4 and TRBJ1-3; D gene ambiguous. Per the germline V gene, CDR1 is SGHNT and CDR2 is YYREEE (reference sequence). The CDR3 contains 14 residues. With 2 bases removed from V and 3 bases from J, the gap between germline ends came to 9 bases. This CDR3 reads CASSFGGRGNTIYF. Written as DNA, the CDR3 is TGTGCCAGCAGCTTCGGAGGCCGTGGAAACACCATATATTTT.